The 6 T cell receptor beta chains given below trace back to one sample, sequenced in a study of blood T cell repertoires in COVID-19. Data came from immunoSEQ multiplex PCR; TCRdb stores just in-frame clones and leaves some out. The table has roughly 66,000 clones, about 80% seen once. Material: peripheral blood. These receptors originate from a man in his fifties or sixties with acute or convalescent COVID-19.

In regard to this clone: The same CDR3 arises from other DNA sequences in this sample as well. The V call is TRBV5-1, the J call TRBJ1-1; 10 positions match TRBD1. Germline V gene lookup returns CDR1 SGHRS and CDR2 YFSETQ. The CDR3 runs to 15 residues. Trimming cost V 0 bases and J 1 base; bases outside gene matches: 0. This CDR3 reads CASSLGDRGNTEAFF. The CDR3, as DNA: TGCGCCAGCAGCTTGGGGGACAGGGGGAACACTGAAGCTTTCTTT.

This clone was seen just once. The V gene is TRBV19, the J gene TRBJ1-1; no clear D gene. V was shortened by 6 bases and J by 1 base, with 9 bases between the two germline ends. The CDR3 is 13 residues long. Germline values: CDR1 LNHDA, CDR2 SQIVND (reference sequence). In DNA form, the CDR3 reads TGTGCCAGTAGCCGGAGGGCGAACACTGAAGCTTTCTTT. Translating it yields CASSRRANTEAFF.

The chain employs TRBV2 and TRBJ2-7; TRBD1 is a possible D gene (6 bases). The V end was cut by 2 bases, the J end by 2 bases, with 10 bases between. This CDR3 region has 14 residues. Germline V gene lookup returns CDR1 SNHLY and CDR2 FYNNEI. The CDR3 nucleotides read TGTGCCAGCAGTGAACAGGGGCCGGCCTACGAGCAGTACTTC. Its protein product is CASSEQGPAYEQYF.

This chain uses TRBV6-2 or TRBV6-3 with TRBJ2-1; D is perhaps TRBD2 (6 bases). The CDR3 has 14 amino acids. Germline CDR1 reads MNHEY; CDR2 reads SVGEGT. Trimming took off 6 bases at V and 7 bases at J, with 16 bases between the two ends. CDR3 residues: CASSLDSGLNEQFF. CDR3 nucleotides: TGTGCCAGCAGCCTAGACTCTGGACTAAATGAGCAGTTCTTC.

The chain employs TRBV5-8 and TRBJ1-2; 8 positions match TRBD1. The CDR3 spans 16 residues. With 3 bases clipped from V and 2 bases from J, the junction kept 9 bases outside the gene matches. Germline V gene sequence: CDR1 SGHTS, CDR2 YDEGEE. CDR3 in amino acids: CASSSLSTGENYGYTF. CDR3 nucleotide sequence: TGTGCCAGCAGCTCCCTCTCGACAGGGGAGAACTATGGCTACACCTTC. Full variable domain (missing parts from reference TRBV5-8 and TRBJ1-2): EAGVTQSPTHLIKTRGQQATLRCSPISGHTSVYWYQQALGLGLQFLLWYDEGEERNRGNFPPRFSGRQFPNYSSELNVNALELEDSALYLCASSSLSTGENYGYTFGSGTRLTVV.

This sequence joins TRBV29-1 and TRBJ2-3, with TRBD2 identical over 12 bases. The junction had 4 bases not matched to a gene; V was cut back by 3 bases and J by 3 bases. CDR1 is SQVTM and CDR2 is ANQGSEA in the germline V gene. The CDR3 has 15 amino acids. The CDR3 nucleotides read TGCAGCGTTGAGACTAGCGGGGGACCAACAGATACGCAGTATTTT. Amino acid sequence: CSVETSGGPTDTQYF.